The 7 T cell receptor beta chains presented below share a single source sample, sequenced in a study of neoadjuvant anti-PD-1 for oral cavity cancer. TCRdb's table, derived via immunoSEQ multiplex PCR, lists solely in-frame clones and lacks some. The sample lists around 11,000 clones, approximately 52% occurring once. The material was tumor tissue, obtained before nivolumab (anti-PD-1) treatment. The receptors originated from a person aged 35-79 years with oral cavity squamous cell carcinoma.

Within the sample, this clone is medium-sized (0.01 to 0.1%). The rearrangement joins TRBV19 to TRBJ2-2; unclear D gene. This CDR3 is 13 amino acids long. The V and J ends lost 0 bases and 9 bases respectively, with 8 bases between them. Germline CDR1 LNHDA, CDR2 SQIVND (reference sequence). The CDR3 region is CASSIDSLRELFF. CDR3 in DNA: TGTGCCAGTAGTATAGACTCGCTACGGGAGCTGTTTTTT.

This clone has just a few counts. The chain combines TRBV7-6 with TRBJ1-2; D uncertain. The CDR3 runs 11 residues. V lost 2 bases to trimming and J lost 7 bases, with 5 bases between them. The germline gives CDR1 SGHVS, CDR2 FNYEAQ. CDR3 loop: CASSLSRGYTF. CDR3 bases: TGTGCCAGCAGCTTATCACGTGGCTACACCTTC.

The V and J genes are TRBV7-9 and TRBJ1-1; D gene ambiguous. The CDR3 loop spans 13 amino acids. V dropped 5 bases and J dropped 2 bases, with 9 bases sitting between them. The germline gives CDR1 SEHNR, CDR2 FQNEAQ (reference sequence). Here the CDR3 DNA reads TGTGCCAGCAGCACTCTGGGTAACACTGAAGCTTTCTTT. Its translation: CASSTLGNTEAFF.

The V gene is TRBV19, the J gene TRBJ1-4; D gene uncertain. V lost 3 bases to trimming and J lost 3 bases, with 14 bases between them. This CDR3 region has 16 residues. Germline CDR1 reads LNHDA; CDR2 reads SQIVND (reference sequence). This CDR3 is CASSIRTGGPNEKLFF. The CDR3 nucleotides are TGTGCCAGTAGTATTCGAACGGGCGGACCTAATGAAAAACTGTTTTTT.

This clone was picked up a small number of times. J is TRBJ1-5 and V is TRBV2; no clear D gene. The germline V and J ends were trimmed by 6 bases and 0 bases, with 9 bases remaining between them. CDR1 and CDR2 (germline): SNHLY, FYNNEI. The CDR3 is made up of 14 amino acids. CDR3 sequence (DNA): TGTGCCAGCAGCGTTGACAATAGCAATCAGCCCCAGCATTTT. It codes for CASSVDNSNQPQHF.

CDR3 sequence: CASSLALGPSTDTQYF. The CDR3 DNA is TGCGCCAGCAGCTTGGCTCTAGGACCGAGCACAGATACGCAGTATTTT. The chain couples TRBV5-1 to TRBJ2-3; D is unresolved. The CDR3 runs to 16 residues. Looked up from germline, CDR1 is SGHRS and CDR2 is YFSETQ. V was shortened by 0 bases and J by 0 bases, with 11 bases between the two germline ends.

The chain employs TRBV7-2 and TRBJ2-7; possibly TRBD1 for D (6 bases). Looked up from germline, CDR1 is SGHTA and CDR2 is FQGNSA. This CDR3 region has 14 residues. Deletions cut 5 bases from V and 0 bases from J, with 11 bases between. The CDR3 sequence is CASSQQGHSYEQYF. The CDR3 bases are TGTGCCAGCAGCCAACAGGGACACTCCTACGAGCAGTACTTC.